This entry lists 8 T cell receptor beta chains sequenced from one sample in a study of cytomegalovirus exposure and HLA in healthy donors. Primers included in the PCR were 60 Vbeta and 13 Jbeta primers. Assay used: immunoSEQ multiplex PCR; TCRdb lists only in-frame clones, some missing. In the table there are 150,000 or so clones, about 75% of which are singletons. What was sequenced was PBMCs. These receptors all stem from a man aged 40-55 years in good health and CMV-seropositive.

The J gene is TRBJ2-7, the V gene TRBV21-1; the DNA was not compared with TRBD2, the D call given in the table. TRBV21-1 is reported as a pseudogene. This CDR3 is 16 amino acids long. In DNA form, the CDR3 reads TGTGCCAGCAGCAACGGTGCGGAGGGAACCCTCTACGAGCAGTACTTC. Protein sequence: CASSNGAEGTLYEQYF.

This chain connects TRBV2 to TRBJ1-5; D is undetermined. The CDR3 loop spans 14 amino acids. The V gene lost 7 bases and the J gene lost 0 bases, with 10 bases spanning the gap. Germline V CDR1 and CDR2: SNHLY, FYNNEI. CDR3 coding DNA: TGTGCCAGCACTACACAGAGTAGCAATCAGCCCCAGCATTTT. Amino acids: CASTTQSSNQPQHF.

The chain is built from TRBV23-1 and TRBJ1-5, with D possibly matching TRBD1 (5 bases). TRBV23-1 belongs to the ORF category, with a function that is uncertain. This CDR3 spans 13 amino acids. V was cut by 7 bases and J by 2 bases, with 9 bases left in between. The CDR3: CASIGDGNQPQHF. CDR3 DNA sequence: TGCGCCAGCATAGGGGATGGCAATCAGCCCCAGCATTTT.

V gene TRBV6-5 combines with J gene TRBJ2-5; D is undetermined. The CDR3 runs 14 residues. CDR1 and CDR2 from the germline V gene are MNHEY and SVGAGI. Between the trimmed V and J ends, which lost 0 bases and 5 bases, there was a span of 10 bases. The CDR3, as DNA: TGTGCCAGCAGTTACTCATCTTCGAGGGAGACCCAGTACTTC. Its translation is CASSYSSSRETQYF.

The rearrangement links TRBV6-1 to TRBJ1-5; TRBD1 agrees at 8 bases. V gave up 7 bases and J gave up 5 bases; unmatched junction bases: 10. The germline V gene has CDR1 MNHNS and CDR2 SASEGT. This CDR3 is 15 amino acids long. The CDR3 loop is CASTSDRVFDQPQHF. DNA of the CDR3: TGTGCCAGCACTTCGGACAGGGTGTTCGATCAGCCCCAGCATTTT.

As DNA, the CDR3 is TGCGCCAGCAGCCCACAGGGGGCAGGGGGGGCCAACGTCCTGACTTTC. This encodes CASSPQGAGGANVLTF. The genes are TRBV5-1 and TRBJ2-6; 9 bases agree with TRBD1. Germline V gene lookup returns CDR1 SGHRS and CDR2 YFSETQ. V dropped 4 bases and J dropped 4; count of bases not matched to a gene: 6. This CDR3 has 16 amino acids.

V gene TRBV6-1 combines with J gene TRBJ2-5, with 12 bases lining up with TRBD1. CDR3 length: 14 amino acids. CDR1 is MNHNS and CDR2 is SASEGT in the germline V gene. Losses at the gene ends were 7 bases for V and 4 bases for J; bases not matched to a gene: 4. CDR3 coding DNA: TGTGCCAGCAAGGGACAGGGGGCTGGAGAGACCCAGTACTTC. Encoded protein: CASKGQGAGETQYF.

This clone has just a few counts. The rearrangement links TRBV7-8 to TRBJ1-2, with 12 bases matching TRBD1. Germline trimming cut 5 bases from V and 7 bases from J; bases unmatched to any gene: 5. Germline V gives CDR1 SGHVS, CDR2 FQNEAQ. The CDR3 loop spans 14 amino acids. The CDR3 reads CASSPGTGGSGYTF. The CDR3 coding sequence is TGTGCCAGCAGCCCCGGGACAGGGGGCTCTGGCTACACCTTC.